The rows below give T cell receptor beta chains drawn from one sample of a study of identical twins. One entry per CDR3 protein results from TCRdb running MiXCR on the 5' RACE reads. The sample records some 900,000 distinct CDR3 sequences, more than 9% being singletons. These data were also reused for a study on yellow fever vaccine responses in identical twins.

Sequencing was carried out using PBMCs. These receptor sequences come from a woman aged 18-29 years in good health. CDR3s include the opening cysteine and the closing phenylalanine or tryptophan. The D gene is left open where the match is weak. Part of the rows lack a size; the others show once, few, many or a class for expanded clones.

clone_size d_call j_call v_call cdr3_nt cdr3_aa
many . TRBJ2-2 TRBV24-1 TGTGCCACCAGTGATTTGGACACCGGGGAGCTGTTTTTT CATSDLDTGELFF
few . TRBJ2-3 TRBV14 TGTGCCAGCAGCCAAGAGCTGACTAGCACAGATACGCAGTATTTT CASSQELTSTDTQYF
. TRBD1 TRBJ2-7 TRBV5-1 TGCGCCAGCACCCCCACCGCCGGGACAGGGGCCTACGAGCAGTACTTC CASTPTAGTGAYEQYF
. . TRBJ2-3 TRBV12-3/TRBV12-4 TGTGCCAGCAGCCCCCACGGGACTGGGGGCACAGATACGCAGTATTTT CASSPHGTGGTDTQYF
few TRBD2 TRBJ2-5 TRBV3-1 TGTGCCAGCAGCCAAGTTTCTAGCGGGGGATACCAAGAGACCCAGTACTTC CASSQVSSGGYQETQYF
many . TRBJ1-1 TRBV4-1 TGCGCCAGCAGCCAGGGACGAGAGAACACTGAAGCTTTCTTT CASSQGRENTEAFF
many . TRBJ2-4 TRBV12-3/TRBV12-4 TGTGCCAGCAGCTCCCGCGGGGCCCGACAGGAAAACATTCAGTACTTC CASSSRGARQENIQYF
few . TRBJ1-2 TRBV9 TGTGCCAGCAGCCATTATGGAGGGACGGTCTATGGCTACACCTTC CASSHYGGTVYGYTF
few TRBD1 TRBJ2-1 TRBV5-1 TGCGCCAGCAGCCCGAGGACAGGGAATGACAATGAGCAGTTCTTC CASSPRTGNDNEQFF
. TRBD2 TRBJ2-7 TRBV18 TGTGCCAGCTCACCGGCTAGCGGAAACTCCTACGAGCAGTACTTC CASSPASGNSYEQYF
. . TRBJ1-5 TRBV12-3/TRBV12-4 TGTGCCAGCAGTAGGTCGGGCCCCGACAATCAGCCCCAGCATTTT CASSRSGPDNQPQHF
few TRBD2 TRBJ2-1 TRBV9 TGTGCCAGCAGCCTTAGCGGGGGGGCCACTGAGCAGTTCTTC CASSLSGGATEQFF
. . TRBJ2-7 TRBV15 TGTGCCACCAGCAGGGGGATAACCTACGAGCAGTACTTC CATSRGITYEQYF
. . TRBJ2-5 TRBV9 TGTGCCAGCAGCGTAGAAGGCAGGGCGACGACCCAGTACTTC CASSVEGRATTQYF
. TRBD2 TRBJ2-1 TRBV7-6 TGTGCCAGCAGCCACCCCCCCCGGACTAGCGGATACAATGAGCAGTTCTTC CASSHPPRTSGYNEQFF
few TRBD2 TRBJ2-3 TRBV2 TGTGCCACCCAAAGGGAGGGCCTGACAGATACGCAGTATTTT CATQREGLTDTQYF
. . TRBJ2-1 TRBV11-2 TGTGCCCTAGGGTCGGGGGAGCAGTTCTTC CALGSGEQFF
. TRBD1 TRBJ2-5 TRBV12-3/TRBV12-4 TGTGCCAGCAGTTTGTCTCGACAGGGGGTGGAGACCCAGTACTTC CASSLSRQGVETQYF
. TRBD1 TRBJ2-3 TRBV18 TGTGCCAGCAACCGGGACAGGGGTACTGATACGCAGTATTTT CASNRDRGTDTQYF
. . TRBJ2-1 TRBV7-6 TGTGCCAGCAGCTTCGAGCAGGGGGGGAATGAGCAGTTCTTC CASSFEQGGNEQFF
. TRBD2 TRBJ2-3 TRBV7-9 TGTGCCAGCAGCTCGGGGACTAGCGGGCCCTCAGGCACGCAGTATTTT CASSSGTSGPSGTQYF
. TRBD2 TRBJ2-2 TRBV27 TGTGCCAGCACCACGACTAGCCGGGTATCCGGGGAGCTGTTTTTT CASTTTSRVSGELFF
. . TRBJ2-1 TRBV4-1 TGCGCCAGCAGCCAAGGGGCCCCCGGTCAGGCAGACAATGAGCAGTTCTTC CASSQGAPGQADNEQFF
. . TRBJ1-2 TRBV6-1 TGTGCCAGCAGTGAACCTGTCATAACCTATGGCTACACCTTC CASSEPVITYGYTF
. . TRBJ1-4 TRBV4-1 TGCGCCAGCAGCCGGAAGGACGAGTGGGGTGAAAAACTGTTTTTT CASSRKDEWGEKLFF
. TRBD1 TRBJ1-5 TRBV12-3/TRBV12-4 TGTGCCAGCAGCACAGGGGTTGGGCCCCAGCATTTT CASSTGVGPQHF
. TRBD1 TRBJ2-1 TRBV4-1 TGCGCCAGCAGCCACGGACAGGGAGTTAGTGAGCAGTTCTTC CASSHGQGVSEQFF
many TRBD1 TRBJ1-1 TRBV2 TGTGCCAGCACTATGACAGGGAGTCTCCAAGCTTTCTTT CASTMTGSLQAFF
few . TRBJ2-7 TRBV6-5 TGTGCCAGCAGTTACTCAGCAATGGCCCAATCGGATTACGAGCAGTACTTC CASSYSAMAQSDYEQYF
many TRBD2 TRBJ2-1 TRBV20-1 TGCAGTGCTTCGACTAGCGGAGCCTACAATGAGCAGTTCTTC CSASTSGAYNEQFF
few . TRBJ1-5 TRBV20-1 TGCAGTGCTAGAAACTGGCGACATGGGGGGGTTGACAATCAGCCCCAGCATTTT CSARNWRHGGVDNQPQHF
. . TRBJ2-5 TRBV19 TGTGCCAGTACCTCTCACCACCAGACAAAAGAGACCCAGTACTTC CASTSHHQTKETQYF
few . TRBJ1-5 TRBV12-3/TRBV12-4 TGTGCCAGCAGTTTACAGGGTGTCATTCAGCCCCAGCATTTT CASSLQGVIQPQHF
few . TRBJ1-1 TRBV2 TGTGCCAGCAGTGATCGCCCGGGGGCAGAAGCTTTCTTT CASSDRPGAEAFF
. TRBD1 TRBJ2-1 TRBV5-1 TGCGCCAGCAGCTTCGGGACAGGGGGCAATGAGCAGTTCTTC CASSFGTGGNEQFF
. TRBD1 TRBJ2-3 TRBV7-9 TGTGCCAGCAGGCCCGGGACAGGGTTGACAGATACGCAGTATTTT CASRPGTGLTDTQYF
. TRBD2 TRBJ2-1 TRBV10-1 TGCGCCAGCAGTGAGTCTACCCCCGGGACTAGGAGACGGCAGTTCTTC CASSESTPGTRRRQFF
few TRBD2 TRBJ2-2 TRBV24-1 TGTGCCACCAGTGATCCCCGACTAGCGGGAGAAAACGGGGAGCTGTTTTTT CATSDPRLAGENGELFF
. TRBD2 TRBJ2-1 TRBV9 TGTGCCAGCAGCGTAGTGTCCAGCGGGAGGGGGGGTGAGCAGTTCTTC CASSVVSSGRGGEQFF
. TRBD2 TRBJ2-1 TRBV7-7 TGTGCCAGCAGCTCGGGGACTAGTGACCTTAATGAGCAGTTCTTC CASSSGTSDLNEQFF
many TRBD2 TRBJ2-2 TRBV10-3 TGTGCCATCAGTGAGACTAGCGGGGCCCCCACCGGGGAGCTGTTTTTT CAISETSGAPTGELFF
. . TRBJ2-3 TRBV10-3 TGTGCCATCAGTGAGTCAGCCACAGGGCAGAGGGTTGATACGCAGTATTTT CAISESATGQRVDTQYF
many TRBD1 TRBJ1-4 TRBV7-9 TGTGCCAGCAGCTCCCCCTTCCCCGGGACAGGGGGCGAAAAACTGTTTTTT CASSSPFPGTGGEKLFF
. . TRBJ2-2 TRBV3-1 TGTGCCAGCAGCCATTCGGAACGGAAGAACACCGGGGAGCTGTTTTTT CASSHSERKNTGELFF
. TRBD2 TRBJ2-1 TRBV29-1 TGCAGCGTCATTGGGAGACTAGCGGAGTACAATGAGCAGTTCTTC CSVIGRLAEYNEQFF
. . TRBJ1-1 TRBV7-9 TGTGCCACTTCCCCACATTACACTGAAGCTTTCTTT CATSPHYTEAFF
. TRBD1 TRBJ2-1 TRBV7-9 TGTGCCAGCAGCCCTCGGTGGACAGGGAAGGGCGATGAGCAGTTCTTC CASSPRWTGKGDEQFF
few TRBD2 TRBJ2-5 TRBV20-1 TGCAGTGCTAGAGGAGGCGGGAGTATGTGGGAGACCCAGTACTTC CSARGGGSMWETQYF
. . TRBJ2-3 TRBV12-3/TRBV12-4 TGTGCCAGCAGTTTAGGCGGGGAAAGGGATACGCAGTATTTT CASSLGGERDTQYF
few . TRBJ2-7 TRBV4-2 TGTGCCAGCAGCCAATCAACGAGGAATAACGAGCAGTACTTC CASSQSTRNNEQYF
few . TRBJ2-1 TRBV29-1 TGCAGCGTTGAAGGAATACGACAGTACAATGAGCAGTTCTTC CSVEGIRQYNEQFF
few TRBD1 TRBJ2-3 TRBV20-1 TGCAGTGCTAGAGAACGATTAAGGGGGCAGACAGATACCCAGTATTTT CSARERLRGQTDTQYF
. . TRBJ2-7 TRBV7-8 TGTGCCAGCAGCTTAGGCCTAGTCGCCTACGAGCAGTACTTC CASSLGLVAYEQYF
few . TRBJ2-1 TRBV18 TGTGCCAGCTCCCCAAATTCCCCTGAGCAGTTCTTC CASSPNSPEQFF
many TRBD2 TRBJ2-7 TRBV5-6 TGTGCCAGCCGCTCTTGGGGTAGCGGGAAATACGAGCAGTACTTC CASRSWGSGKYEQYF
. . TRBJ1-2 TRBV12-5 TGTGCTAGTGGTTTGGCCACAGGGAGGAGGGACTATGGCTACACCTTC CASGLATGRRDYGYTF
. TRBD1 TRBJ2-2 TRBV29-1 TGCAGCGGAAACGGGACAGGGGTAACCGGGGAGCTGTTTTTT CSGNGTGVTGELFF